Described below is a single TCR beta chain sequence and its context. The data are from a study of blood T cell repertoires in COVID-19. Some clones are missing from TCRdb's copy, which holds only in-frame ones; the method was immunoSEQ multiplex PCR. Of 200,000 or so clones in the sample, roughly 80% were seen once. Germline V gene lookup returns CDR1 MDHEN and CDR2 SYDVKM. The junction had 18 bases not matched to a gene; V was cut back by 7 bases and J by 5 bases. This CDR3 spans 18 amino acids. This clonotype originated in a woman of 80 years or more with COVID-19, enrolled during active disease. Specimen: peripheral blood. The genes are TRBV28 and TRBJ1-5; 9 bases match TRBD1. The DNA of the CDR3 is TGTGCCAGCACCCCCACCTTAGGGGGACAGGGAATGGATCAGCCCCAGCATTTT. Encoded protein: CASTPTLGGQGMDQPQHF.